A selection of T cell receptor beta chains follows, all from one sample in a study of blood T cell repertoires in COVID-19. The protocol was immunoSEQ multiplex PCR, while the TCRdb copy is restricted to in-frame clones and leaves out a portion. The data hold 100,000 to 150,000 clones, with over 75% observed a single time. The source material was peripheral blood. All receptors derive from a man older than 75 with active or convalescent COVID-19. The CDR3 runs from the conserved cysteine through the conserved F or W. Fields, in order: V gene, CDR3 length, clone size, J gene, CDR3 protein. Size values are once, few and many counts, or a class for expanded clones, and some rows have none.

TRBV5-5	15	-	TRBJ1-1	CASSLEVGGSTEAFF
TRBV5-6	13	-	TRBJ1-2	CASSRGEGYGYTF
TRBV28	14	-	TRBJ2-7	CASRQTGGGNQQYF
TRBV29-1	13	-	TRBJ2-7	CSVVQDSYYEQYF
TRBV5-6	11	-	TRBJ2-1	CASSLARLQFF
TRBV11-1	13	-	TRBJ1-2	CASKEGPNYGYTF
TRBV28	15	-	TRBJ2-4	CASSFLGTGGDIQYF
TRBV13	14	-	TRBJ2-5	CASSPGRGQETQYF
TRBV27	17	-	TRBJ2-3	CASSLRAASGTPDTQYF
TRBV19	15	once	TRBJ2-1	CASSMGTSGRNEQFF
TRBV27	12	-	TRBJ2-5	CASRDRQETQYF
TRBV4-1	11	many	TRBJ2-1	CASRTGDEQFF
TRBV10-3	14	-	TRBJ1-1	CAIAGTGGRTEAFF
TRBV28	18	-	TRBJ2-5	CASSPTSGRAILQETQYF
TRBV4-2	16	-	TRBJ1-2	CASSQDWGRGDYGYTF
TRBV29-1	14	-	TRBJ1-1	CSAGPDTSNTEAFF
TRBV19	15	-	TRBJ2-2	CASIPRQGGAGELFF
TRBV11-2	12	-	TRBJ2-7	CASSPPGYEQYF
TRBV6-5	15	-	TRBJ1-4	CASSRTGGTNEKLFF
TRBV23-1	23	-	TRBJ2-3	CASSQGQAHRTSGRGGRTDTQYF
TRBV10-3	14	few	TRBJ2-3	CAIRSGSEADTQYF
TRBV18	13	-	TRBJ2-7	CASSPIRNYEQYF
TRBV5-1	13	once	TRBJ1-5	CASSLSPDQPQHF
TRBV24-1	12	once	TRBJ2-2	CATSRGTGELFF
TRBV29-1	10	-	TRBJ1-1	CSGDRTEAFF
TRBV19	11	-	TRBJ1-1	CASTRAGEAFF